One sample yielded the 23 T cell receptor beta chains listed below, sequenced in a study of shared clonotypes between healthy human individuals. The table came from immunoSEQ multiplex PCR; TCRdb's copy has only in-frame clones and leaves some out. Of approximately 440,000 clones detected, approximately 71% appear once; the ten largest clones hold about 11%. Sequencing was carried out using PBMCs. These receptors originate from a woman between 40 and 55 years old in good health. Some clones in this sample may be carry-over from other donors' samples.

The rearrangement joins TRBV5-1 to TRBJ2-1; tentative D call: TRBD1 (5 bases). V was cut by 5 bases and J by 5 bases, with 11 bases left in between. The germline V gene encodes CDR1 SGHRS and CDR2 YFSETQ. This CDR3 has 13 amino acids. CDR3 protein: CASSYRMDNEQFF. The CDR3 DNA reads as TGCGCCAGCAGTTACAGGATGGACAATGAGCAGTTCTTC.

The CDR3 sequence: CASSSLTSGLYNEQFF. CDR3 sequence (DNA): TGTGCCAGCAGTTCACTCACTAGCGGACTTTACAATGAGCAGTTCTTC. The chain recombines TRBV6-5 with TRBJ2-1; 8 bases are a match to TRBD2. Looked up from germline, CDR1 is MNHEY and CDR2 is SVGAGI. The ends lost 4 bases at V and 4 bases at J; junction bases unmatched: 9. The CDR3 runs to 16 residues.

This clone has more than one count but fewer than ten. Only one base separates this from a far larger clonotype, so it likely reflects a read error. Other DNA sequences from this sample encode an identical CDR3 as well. The V call is TRBV9, the J call TRBJ1-1, with TRBD1 identical over 9 bases. Germline-derived CDR1 and CDR2 are SGDLS and YYNGEE. CDR3 size: 15 residues. V lost 0 bases to trimming and J lost 6 bases; unmatched junction nucleotides: 6. This chain's CDR3 is CASSVGGQGHSEAFF. The CDR3, as DNA: TGTGCCAGCAGCGTAGGGGGACAGGGCCACTCTGAAGCTTTCTTT.

The rearrangement joins TRBV4-3 to TRBJ1-5, with TRBD1 matching over 7 bases. Germline V gene lookup returns CDR1 LGHNA and CDR2 YSLEER. With V trimmed by 5 bases and J by 4 bases, 2 bases remained unmatched. This CDR3 spans 13 amino acids. This CDR3 reads CASSAGQNQPQHF. The CDR3 DNA reads TGCGCCAGCAGCGCGGGACAGAATCAGCCCCAGCATTTT.

This sequence joins TRBV2 and TRBJ1-4; D is perhaps TRBD1 (5 bases). Germline V gives CDR1 SNHLY, CDR2 FYNNEI. Between the trimmed V and J ends, which lost 4 bases and 6 bases, there was a span of 9 bases. The length of the CDR3 is 13 residues. The CDR3 is CASSGSGYEKLFF. Here the CDR3 DNA reads TGTGCCAGCAGTGGTTCAGGGTATGAAAAACTGTTTTTT.

The chain uses TRBV28 and TRBJ2-7; D remains unclear. The CDR3 loop spans 13 amino acids. The ends were cut back, 4 bases at V and 0 bases at J, with 7 bases in the middle. CDR1 and CDR2 (germline): MDHEN, SYDVKM. CDR3 residues: CASSSPRSYEQYF. CDR3 bases: TGTGCCAGCAGTTCGCCACGCTCCTACGAGCAGTACTTC.

The gene calls are TRBV27 and TRBJ2-5, with a weak D call TRBD1 (5 bases). With 5 bases removed from V and 4 bases from J, the gap between germline ends came to 11 bases. This CDR3 is built from 13 residues. Germline lookup yields CDR1 MNHEY and CDR2 SMNVEV (reference sequence). The CDR3 protein is CASSTRVSETQYF. The CDR3 DNA reads TGTGCCAGCAGTACCAGGGTTTCAGAGACCCAGTACTTC.

The CDR3 DNA sequence: TGTGCCAGTAGTCCCCCCGGGACTAGCGGAAAATCCTACGAGCAGTACTTC. Its protein product is CASSPPGTSGKSYEQYF. The V call is TRBV19, the J call TRBJ2-7; TRBD2 matches at 11 bases. This CDR3 is built from 17 residues. V gave up 5 bases and J gave up 1 base; unmatched junction bases: 10. Germline V gene lookup returns CDR1 LNHDA and CDR2 SQIVND (reference sequence).

The V call is TRBV10-1, the J call TRBJ2-4; the D gene is possibly TRBD2 (6 bases). The V end lost 0 bases, the J end lost 0 bases, and 9 bases lay between the germline ends. Germline V gene data show CDR1 as WNHNN and CDR2 as SYGVQD (reference sequence). The CDR3 extends over 16 amino acids. The CDR3 spells CASSESRDGAKNIQYF. DNA of the CDR3: TGCGCCAGCAGTGAGTCGCGGGATGGAGCCAAAAACATTCAGTACTTC.

The sample holds a few counts of this clone. The V call is TRBV5-1, the J call TRBJ2-7; 7 nucleotides align to TRBD2. This CDR3 has 14 residues. Germline CDR1 SGHRS, CDR2 YFSETQ. Germline trimming cut 4 bases from V and 7 bases from J; bases unmatched to any gene: 11. CDR3 in DNA: TGCGCCAGCAGCCTCCAAGGCCGGGAGGAGGAGCAGTACTTC. Translation gives CASSLQGREEEQYF.

The gene calls are TRBV5-1 and TRBJ2-7; D ambiguous. Trimming cost V 0 bases and J 3 bases, with 7 bases left between them. The V gene's germline CDR1 is SGHRS and CDR2 YFSETQ. CDR3 length equals 13 residues. CDR3 protein: CASSLGAFYEQYF. The CDR3 DNA is TGCGCCAGCAGCTTGGGGGCCTTCTACGAGCAGTACTTC. The full variable domain, in which reference TRBV5-1 and TRBJ2-7 provide the parts outside the CDR3, is KAGVTQTPRYLIKTRGQQVTLSCSPISGHRSVSWYQQTPGQGLQFLFEYFSETQRNKGNFPGRFSGRQFSNSRSEMNVSTLELGDSALYLCASSLGAFYEQYFGPGTRLTVT.

This clone showed up just once. This chain links TRBV19 with TRBJ2-1; TRBD2 matches at 13 bases. Trimming at V came to 5 bases and at J to 6 bases, leaving 10 bases not matched to a gene. CDR1 is LNHDA and CDR2 is SQIVND in the germline V gene (reference sequence). The length of the CDR3 is 17 residues. The CDR3: CASSVRTSGSFVNEQFF. CDR3 bases: TGTGCCAGTAGTGTCCGGACTAGCGGGAGTTTTGTCAATGAGCAGTTCTTC.

The J gene is TRBJ2-1, the V gene TRBV7-3; a weak D match, TRBD2 (8 bases). CDR3 length equals 15 residues. CDR1 is SGHTA, CDR2 FQGTGA, per germline. V lost 5 bases to trimming and J lost 4 bases, with 15 bases between them. The CDR3 DNA reads TGTGCCAGCAGCGTCGGGAGGGGGCCTTACAATGAGCAGTTCTTC. Its protein product is CASSVGRGPYNEQFF.

This chain's CDR3 is CASSLDPGAQETQYF. The CDR3 coding sequence is TGTGCCAGCAGCTTAGACCCAGGGGCACAAGAGACCCAGTACTTC. This chain links TRBV7-2 with TRBJ2-5; tentatively, D is TRBD1 (6 bases). The ends were cut back, 1 base at V and 2 bases at J, with 11 bases in the middle. The CDR3 has 15 amino acids. In germline, CDR1 is SGHTA, CDR2 FQGNSA. The variable domain in full, completed from reference TRBV7-2 and TRBJ2-5, reads GAGVSQSPSNKVTEKGKDVELRCDPISGHTALYWYRQSLGQGLEFLIYFQGNSAPDKSGLPSDRFSAERTGGSVSTLTIQRTQQEDSAVYLCASSLDPGAQETQYFGPGTRLLVL.

The gene calls are TRBV18 and TRBJ2-1; TRBD1 matches 9 bases. Trimming at V came to 2 bases and at J to 7 bases, leaving 3 bases not matched to a gene. The CDR3 loop spans 14 amino acids. CDR1 and CDR2 (germline): KGHSH, LQKENI. In DNA form, the CDR3 reads TGTGCCAGCTCACCAGGGACAGGGAGGAATGAGCAGTTCTTC. This encodes CASSPGTGRNEQFF.

Concerning this clone: This likely reflects a read error, since a far larger clone is one base away. Likely a read error: the CDR3 ends without its conserved phenylalanine or tryptophan. The chain links TRBV7-9 to TRBJ2-7; 7 bases line up with TRBD1. With 5 bases clipped from V and 1 base from J, the junction kept 11 bases outside the gene matches. CDR3 size: 16 residues. Germline V gene sequence: CDR1 SEHNR, CDR2 FQNEAQ (reference sequence). CDR3 region: CASSAHRDSPSYEQYL. As DNA, the CDR3 is TGTGCCAGCAGCGCCCACCGGGACAGTCCATCCTACGAGCAGTACCTC.

Worth noting for this clone: Other DNA sequences in the same sample also yield this CDR3. The chain couples TRBV2 to TRBJ2-7; TRBD2 aligns across 11 bases. Losses at the gene ends were 6 bases for V and 2 bases for J; bases not matched to a gene: 6. There are 15 residues in the CDR3. Germline V gene sequence: CDR1 SNHLY, CDR2 FYNNEI. This chain's CDR3 is CASSPLAGGAYEQYF. CDR3 nucleotide sequence: TGTGCCAGCAGCCCTCTAGCGGGAGGTGCCTACGAGCAGTACTTC.

The chain employs TRBV30 and TRBJ2-5, with a weak D call TRBD2 (5 bases). CDR3 length: 12 amino acids. Germline values: CDR1 GTSNPN, CDR2 SVGIG (reference sequence). Trimming shortened V by 4 bases and J by 5 bases, and 11 bases separated the two germline ends. CDR3: CAWTSGGETQYF. The CDR3 coding sequence is TGTGCCTGGACGAGCGGTGGGGAGACCCAGTACTTC.

V usage is TRBV6-1 and J usage is TRBJ1-1, with D unresolved. The CDR3 extends over 14 amino acids. V was clipped by 6 bases and J by 3 bases, with 14 bases between them. The germline gives CDR1 MNHNS, CDR2 SASEGT. The CDR3 loop is CASRGGLVDTEAFF. Written as DNA, the CDR3 is TGTGCCAGCAGGGGAGGGCTCGTAGACACTGAAGCTTTCTTT.

This sequence joins TRBV7-3 and TRBJ2-2; 11 positions agree with TRBD1. Germline trimming cut 5 bases from V and 4 bases from J; bases unmatched to any gene: 6. CDR1 and CDR2 (germline): SGHTA, FQGTGA. This CDR3 has 16 residues. The CDR3 DNA is TGTGCCAGCAGCGTACGGGGACAGGGGGGCACCGGGGAGCTGTTTTTT. Its protein product is CASSVRGQGGTGELFF.

This clone was seen more than once but under ten times. A much larger clone is a single base away; this may be a read error. The genes are TRBV9 and TRBJ1-2, with D possibly TRBD1 on 5 matching bases. V dropped 4 bases and J dropped 4 bases, with 11 bases sitting between them. This CDR3 spans 13 amino acids. Germline V gene sequence: CDR1 SGDLS, CDR2 YYNGEE. CDR3 DNA: TGTGCCAGCAGCCCGGACAACTGCTATGGCTACACCTTC. Its translation is CASSPDNCYGYTF.

There are many counts of this clone. The gene calls are TRBV4-2 and TRBJ2-2; TRBD2 matches at 15 bases. Germline V gene sequence: CDR1 LGHNA, CDR2 YNFKEQ. Trimming cost V 3 bases and J 1 base; bases outside gene matches: 3. The CDR3 contains 18 residues. CDR3 nucleotides: TGTGCCAGCAGCCAGCCGGGACTAGCGGGAGGGAACACCGGGGAGCTGTTTTTT. Residues: CASSQPGLAGGNTGELFF.

In this sample, this clone turned up once. The rearrangement links TRBV19 to TRBJ1-1; TRBD1 is a possible D gene (6 bases). Trimming took 11 bases from V and 5 from J, leaving 15 bases between them. The germline gives CDR1 LNHDA, CDR2 SQIVND (reference sequence). The CDR3 runs 12 residues. The CDR3 region has the DNA TGTGCCTCAACAGGGATGGCGACTGAAGCTTTCTTT. Protein product: CASTGMATEAFF. The whole variable domain, filled in from reference TRBV19 and TRBJ1-1, reads DGGITQSPKYLFRKEGQNVTLSCEQNLNHDAMYWYRQDPGQGLRLIYYSQIVNDFQKGDIAEGYSVSREKKESFPLTVTSAQKNPTAFYLCASTGMATEAFFGQGTRLTVV.